The present TCR beta chain was sequenced within a study of PD-1 blockade in classical Hodgkin lymphoma. Each of the patients experienced relapse following autologous stem cell transplantation, and their brentuximab vedotin exposure differed. The V segment lost 0 bases and the J segment 5 bases; nucleotides outside the gene matches: 5. This CDR3 is 17 amino acids long. Germline V gene data show CDR1 as SGHTA and CDR2 as FQGNSA. Using immunoSEQ multiplex PCR, the repertoire was profiled, and TCRdb retains in-frame clones only, with some absent. Here the sample spans about 97,000 clones, approximately 88% being singletons. This clone was detected only once.

The chain has TRBV7-2 and TRBJ2-5; 14 nucleotides line up with TRBD2. The TCR sequence derives from a human donor with classical Hodgkin lymphoma. Here the sequenced sample was peripheral blood mononuclear cells (PBMCs), taken at baseline. The CDR3 region is CASSLAGTSGSWETQYF. The CDR3 coding sequence is TGTGCCAGCAGCTTAGCCGGGACTAGCGGGAGTTGGGAGACCCAGTACTTC.